Listed below are T cell receptor beta chains from one sample, sequenced in a study of CD4 T cells in relation to SARS-CoV-2 and coronaviruses. Libraries were prepared by immunoSEQ multiplex PCR; TCRdb keeps only in-frame clonotypes and omits some of them. The table records about 23,000 clones, roughly 82% of them present only once. These receptors' targets are unknown. Sequenced material: CD4+ T cells from PBMCs, cultured in vitro. The receptor set was obtained from a human donor in good health. Both conserved end residues are part of each CDR3. The D gene is left open where the match is weak.

-	TRBV4-3	CASSRNGEQFF
-	TRBV21-1	CASSTTSRDHGYGYTF
-	TRBV5-1	CASSLDSPNEKLFF
TRBD1	TRBV5-4	CASRSATGGRETQYF
-	TRBV24-1	CATSDLPRGGHTNTGELFF
-	TRBV5-1	CASSLQHPEQFF
-	TRBV5-4	CASSLQGHEKLFF
-	TRBV5-1	CASRGSGFGTGELFF
-	TRBV4-3	CASSQDRQPSTDTQYF
-	TRBV12-3/TRBV12-4	CASSFVDSHTQYF
TRBD1	TRBV19	CASSRLQGETEKLFF
TRBD1	TRBV9	CASSVDRGKLFF
TRBD2	TRBV3-1/TRBV3-2	CASSQDFLAGADTDTQYF
TRBD1	TRBV4-3	CASSQTPGQDYNSPLHF
-	TRBV2	CASSEFTLAGMGGYTF
TRBD1	TRBV6-5	CASSSDRGGEKLFF
-	TRBV6-6	CASSYDSYEQYF
-	TRBV7-9	CASSFPGGHNEQFF